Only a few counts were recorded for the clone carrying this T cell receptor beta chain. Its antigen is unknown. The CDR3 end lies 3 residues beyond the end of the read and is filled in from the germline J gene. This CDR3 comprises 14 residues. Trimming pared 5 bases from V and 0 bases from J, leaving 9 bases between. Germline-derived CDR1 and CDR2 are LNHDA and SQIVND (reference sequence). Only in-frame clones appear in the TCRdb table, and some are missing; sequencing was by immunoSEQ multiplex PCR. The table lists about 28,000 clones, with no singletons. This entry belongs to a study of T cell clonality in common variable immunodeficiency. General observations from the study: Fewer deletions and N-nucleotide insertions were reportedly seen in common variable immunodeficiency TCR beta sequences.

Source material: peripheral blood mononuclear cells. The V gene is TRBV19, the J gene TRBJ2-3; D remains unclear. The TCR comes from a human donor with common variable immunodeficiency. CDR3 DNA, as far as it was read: TGTGCCAGTAGTGTCCAGGCTAGCACAGATACG. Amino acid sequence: CASSVQASTDT. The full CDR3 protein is CASSVQASTDTQYF.